These 23 T cell receptor beta chains were sequenced from one sample in a study of molecular identifiers for immune sequencing clone quantification. TCRdb redid the calling of the PCR reads with MiXCR, one entry per CDR3 protein. The table includes some 100,000 distinct CDR3 sequences, under 40% detected once. What was sequenced was naive CD8+ T cells from blood, with Jurkat cell RNA spiked in. Subset given: FACS-sorted CD8+CD4-CCR7+CD45RA+ naive T cells. The receptor source for this set is a human donor in good health. Some libraries in this study had Jurkat cell RNA spiked in.

The chain employs TRBV20-1 and TRBJ2-7; D remains ambiguous. Germline V gives CDR1 DFQATT, CDR2 SNEGSKA (reference sequence). Trimming pared 5 bases from V and 2 bases from J, leaving 10 bases between. The CDR3 sequence is 12 residues long. CDR3 DNA: TGCAGTGCTCAAGAGGCGACCTACGAGCAGTACTTC. It yields the protein CSAQEATYEQYF.

This clonotype has only a few counts. The chain combines TRBV10-3 with TRBJ2-7; TRBD1 matches at 7 bases. V shed 3 bases, J shed 2 bases, and the junction held 13 bases outside the gene matches. The CDR3 runs 17 residues. Germline V gives CDR1 ENHRY, CDR2 SYGVKD. The CDR3 DNA follows: TGTGCCATCAGTGATGGGGGCAGACAGGGCCGCCCCTACGAGCAGTACTTC. This encodes CAISDGGRQGRPYEQYF.

In the case of this clonotype: Mismatch with germline at one junction end may stem from a read error. The V call is TRBV28, the J call TRBJ2-2; D unresolved. The germline CDR1 and CDR2 sequences are MDHEN and SYDVKM. This CDR3 has 14 residues. CDR3 sequence: CTSRAITNTGELFF. CDR3 in DNA: TGTACCAGCAGAGCTATAACGAACACCGGGGAGCTGTTTTTT.

Ten or more counts support this clonotype. The V gene is TRBV7-9, the J gene TRBJ2-3; D may be TRBD2 (6 bases). Germline values: CDR1 SEHNR, CDR2 FQNEAQ (reference sequence). V was clipped by 2 bases and J by 4 bases, with 16 bases between them. The CDR3 is 16 amino acids. CDR3 protein: CASSLLVEGSADTQYF. The CDR3 DNA is TGTGCCAGCAGCTTATTAGTGGAGGGCTCGGCAGATACGCAGTATTTT.

With regard to this clonotype: A much larger clone differs from this one at a single base, so this may be a read error. V gene TRBV7-6 combines with J gene TRBJ1-5; perhaps TRBD1 as D (5 bases). Germline V gene data show CDR1 as SGHVS and CDR2 as FNYEAQ. The CDR3 is 15 amino acids. CDR3 nucleotides: TGTGCCAGCAGCCCCGGCAGAGACAGCAATCAGCCCCTGCATTTT. Encoded protein: CASSPGRDSNQPLHF.

This clonotype was counted a few times. V usage is TRBV25-1 and J usage is TRBJ2-7; D is undetermined. Trimming stripped 6 bases from V and 6 bases from J, with 15 bases between. The CDR3 spans 13 residues. From germline, CDR1 is MGHDK and CDR2 SYGVNS. This chain's CDR3 is CASSPGGLSEQYF. The CDR3, as DNA: TGTGCCAGCAGCCCCGGTGGGCTCAGCGAGCAGTACTTC.

This clonotype was detected many times. The chain employs TRBV29-1 and TRBJ2-2; 8 bases fit TRBD1. Unmatched junction bases numbered 3, after V lost 6 bases and J lost 3 bases. Germline V gives CDR1 SQVTM, CDR2 ANQGSEA. The CDR3 runs to 13 residues. CDR3: CSVLDRDTGELFF. CDR3 bases: TGCAGCGTGCTGGACAGGGACACCGGGGAGCTGTTTTTT.

The chain carries TRBV14 and TRBJ2-7; D not certain. Germline V gives CDR1 SGHDN, CDR2 FVKESK. Between the trimmed V and J ends, which lost 1 base and 2 bases, there was a span of 15 bases. This CDR3 comprises 16 residues. CDR3 in DNA: TGTGCCAGCAGCCAAGGGGGATTCACCAAGACCTACGAGCAGTACTTC. Protein product: CASSQGGFTKTYEQYF.

Points on this clonotype: Germline and junction disagree at one end, which may indicate a read error. CDR3 loop: CSARSVSERGYEQSF. The CDR3 bases are TGCAGTGCTAGGTCGGTGAGCGAGCGGGGGTACGAGCAGTCCTTC. The chain recombines TRBV20-1 with TRBJ2-7; 8 bases line up with TRBD2. The CDR3 consists of 15 residues. CDR1 is DFQATT, CDR2 SNEGSKA, per germline (reference sequence).

The rearrangement links TRBV5-3 to TRBJ1-5; TRBD1 aligns across 7 bases. TRBV5-3 is given ORF status, its function remaining uncertain. The CDR3 extends over 14 amino acids. V shed 9 bases, J shed 5 bases, and the junction held 11 bases outside the gene matches. CDR3 protein: CATKLQGLDQPQHF. The CDR3 DNA follows: TGTGCCACCAAATTACAGGGGCTAGATCAGCCCCAGCATTTT.

This clonotype has more than one count but fewer than ten. This sequence joins TRBV11-2 and TRBJ2-6; D unclear. V lost 3 bases and J 4 bases, leaving 10 bases between the germline ends. Germline values: CDR1 SGHAT, CDR2 FQNNGV. The CDR3 consists of 15 residues. CDR3 nucleotide sequence: TGTGCCAGCAGCTTTGTGGATACGGGGGCCAACGTCCTGACTTTC. Protein sequence: CASSFVDTGANVLTF.

V is TRBV19 and J is TRBJ2-7; 7 bases are shared with TRBD1. The CDR3 loop spans 14 amino acids. V gave up 1 base and J gave up 5 bases; unmatched junction bases: 5. CDR1 and CDR2 from the germline V gene are LNHDA and SQIVND (reference sequence). This CDR3 reads CASSIAGQPHEQYF. In DNA form, the CDR3 reads TGTGCCAGTAGTATAGCGGGACAGCCCCACGAGCAGTACTTC.

This clonotype has at least ten counts. The V and J genes are TRBV12-3 or TRBV12-4 and TRBJ2-7; D is unresolved. This CDR3 has 13 residues. V was clipped by 3 bases and J by 5 bases, with 11 bases between them. The CDR3 loop reads CASSFVRTDEQYF. For the CDR3, the DNA is TGTGCCAGCAGTTTTGTCCGGACCGACGAGCAGTACTTC.

This clonotype showed up just once. This rearrangement joins TRBV19 to TRBJ2-3; 9 positions match TRBD2. V dropped 5 bases and J dropped 4; count of bases not matched to a gene: 10. This CDR3 region has 16 residues. Germline lookup yields CDR1 LNHDA and CDR2 SQIVND (reference sequence). For the CDR3, the DNA is TGTGCCAGTAGTCGAGTAGCGGGAGCGGTATCAGATACGCAGTATTTT. Translation: CASSRVAGAVSDTQYF.

This clonotype was recorded a few times. The rearrangement uses TRBV20-1 and TRBJ2-1, with unresolved D. Trimming removed 0 bases at V and 5 bases at J, with 14 bases between. In germline, CDR1 is DFQATT, CDR2 SNEGSKA (reference sequence). The CDR3 loop spans 15 amino acids. The CDR3 sequence is CSAREFGAPNNEQFF. CDR3 nucleotides: TGCAGTGCTAGAGAATTCGGCGCCCCCAACAATGAGCAGTTCTTC.

As to this clonotype: A single base separates this from a much larger clone, so it may be a read error. The rearrangement uses TRBV20-1 and TRBJ2-3; no definite D call. Germline lookup yields CDR1 DFQATT and CDR2 SNEGSKA (reference sequence). The CDR3 sequence is 14 residues long. CDR3 in amino acids: CSATPSQSTDTQNF. CDR3 DNA: TGCAGTGCTACGCCTTCGCAAAGCACAGATACGCAGAATTTT.

To note about this clonotype: This could be a read error, since a much larger clone is one nucleotide away. Because the CDR3 is missing its conserved closing phenylalanine or tryptophan, this is likely a read error. The chain carries TRBV12-3 or TRBV12-4 and TRBJ2-3; D remains unclear. The CDR3 is 12 amino acids. With 4 bases removed from V and 6 bases from J, the gap between germline ends came to 8 bases. For the CDR3, the DNA is TGTGCCAGCAGTTCGTTGGGGGATACGCAGTATTCT. Translation: CASSSLGDTQYS.

This clonotype was observed a handful of times. The chain joins TRBV10-3 to TRBJ2-7; D not certain. The germline V gene encodes CDR1 ENHRY and CDR2 SYGVKD. Between the trimmed V and J ends, which lost 2 bases and 2 bases, there was a span of 19 bases. CDR3 size: 17 residues. The CDR3, as DNA: TGTGCCATCAGTGAGGCGCCGCTAGAAGTAGCTCCCTACGAGCAGTACTTC. It yields the protein CAISEAPLEVAPYEQYF.

This clonotype was counted many times. The chain links TRBV7-6 to TRBJ1-5; 8 nucleotides match TRBD1. The CDR3 runs to 16 residues. Germline trimming cut 5 bases from V and 2 bases from J; bases unmatched to any gene: 8. Germline CDR1 SGHVS, CDR2 FNYEAQ. CDR3 in DNA: TGTGCCAGCAGCGTATCACAGGGGGGAGGCAATCAGCCCCAGCATTTT. Translation: CASSVSQGGGNQPQHF.

V is TRBV14 and J is TRBJ2-3; D is uncertain. Germline loops: CDR1 SGHDN, CDR2 FVKESK. V lost 1 base and J lost 5, with 7 bases in between. CDR3 size: 13 residues. The CDR3 here is CASSQVSIDTQYF. The CDR3 nucleotides read TGTGCCAGCAGCCAAGTCAGTATAGATACGCAGTATTTT.

A word on this clonotype: The conserved phenylalanine or tryptophan is not found at the CDR3 terminus, so this likely reflects a read error. This chain joins TRBV3-1 and TRBJ2-6; D is unresolved. Trimming stripped 0 bases from V and 0 bases from J, with 9 bases between. The CDR3 is made up of 17 amino acids. Germline CDR1 reads LGHDT; CDR2 reads YNNKEL (reference sequence). DNA for the CDR3: TGTGCCAGCAGCCAAGATGCGCGAACCTCTGGGGCCAACGTCCTGACTTAC. This sequence encodes CASSQDARTSGANVLTY.

The chain recombines TRBV12-3 or TRBV12-4 with TRBJ2-3; D not resolved. Trimming left V 6 bases short and J 4 bases short, with 8 bases between. The CDR3 runs 12 residues. CDR3 sequence (DNA): TGTGCCAGCAGAACCCCCCCAGATACGCAGTATTTT. This encodes CASRTPPDTQYF.

The chain couples TRBV27 to TRBJ1-2; D call uncertain. Deletions cut 8 bases from V and 9 bases from J, with 22 bases between. Germline V gene lookup returns CDR1 MNHEY and CDR2 SMNVEV (reference sequence). CDR3 length: 14 residues. The CDR3 sequence is CASGITREGSRYTF. Here the CDR3 DNA reads TGTGCCAGCGGTATCACCAGAGAGGGCAGTCGCTACACCTTC.